This T cell receptor beta chain was recorded in a study of blood T cell repertoires in COVID-19. Sequencing used immunoSEQ multiplex PCR; TCRdb keeps in-frame clones, though not all of them. The data hold about 190,000 clones, with 89% observed a single time. The ends were cut back, 5 bases at V and 3 bases at J, with 11 bases in the middle. Germline CDR1 reads GTSNPN; CDR2 reads SVGIG (reference sequence). The CDR3 has 12 residues. The sample consisted of peripheral blood. This sequence joins TRBV30 and TRBJ2-7; D is unresolved. The clonotype was recovered from a middle-aged man with acute or convalescent COVID-19. CDR3 sequence reads: CAWGQSGYEQYF. DNA of the CDR3: TGTGCCTGGGGCCAGTCAGGCTACGAGCAGTACTTC.